This record looks at one TCR beta chain sequence and its context. Assignments of participants to cohorts depended upon their own reported clinical history. Donors of Cohort 3 who recovered were those that had two negative PCRs, clearance, or symptom resolution. Assay: immunoSEQ multiplex PCR; the TCRdb copy retains only in-frame clones and omits some. The sample consists of around 380,000 clones, about 89% of them appearing once. Trimming removed 3 bases at V and 4 bases at J, with 11 bases between. Germline values: CDR1 SGDLS, CDR2 YYNGEE. CDR3 length equals 15 residues. The source of the sample is a study of blood T cell repertoires in COVID-19. Study information: Sites across the United States, Italy and Spain contributed samples from acute and convalescent COVID-19. In each case, the material was cDNA or gDNA derived from T cells, B-cell-depleted T cells, or PBMCs.

Material: PBMCs or T cells enriched from blood (not recorded which). The clonotype originates from a young man who had recovered from COVID-19. This chain links TRBV9 with TRBJ2-6; D is perhaps TRBD1 (5 bases). The CDR3 DNA sequence: TGTGCCAGCAGCGAGTCAGGGCCAGGGGCCAACGTCCTGACTTTC. Translation: CASSESGPGANVLTF.